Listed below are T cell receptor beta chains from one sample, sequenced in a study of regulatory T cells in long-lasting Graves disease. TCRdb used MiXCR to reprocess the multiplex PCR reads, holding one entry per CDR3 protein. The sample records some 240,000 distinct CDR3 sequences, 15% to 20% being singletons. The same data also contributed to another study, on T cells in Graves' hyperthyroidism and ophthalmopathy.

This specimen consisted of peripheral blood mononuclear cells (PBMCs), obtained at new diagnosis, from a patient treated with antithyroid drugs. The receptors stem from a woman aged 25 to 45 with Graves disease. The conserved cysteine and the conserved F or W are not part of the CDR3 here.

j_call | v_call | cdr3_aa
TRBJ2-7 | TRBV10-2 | ASGGYRGSSYEQY
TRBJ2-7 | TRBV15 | ATSRSRDRGYEQY
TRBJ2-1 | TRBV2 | ASSDERRHNEQF
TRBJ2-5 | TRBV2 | ASSDAGTSVKETQY
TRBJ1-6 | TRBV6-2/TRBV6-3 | TGSESRPQGSPLH
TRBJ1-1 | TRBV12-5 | ASGLVLGQANTEAF
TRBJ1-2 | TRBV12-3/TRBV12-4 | ASSRRDIANYGYT
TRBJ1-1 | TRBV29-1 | SVGDRLGTEAF
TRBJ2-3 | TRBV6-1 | ASTGNTQADTQY
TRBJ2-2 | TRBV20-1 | SARPGLANTGELF
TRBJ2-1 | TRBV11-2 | ASSFHPVSREGSYNEQF
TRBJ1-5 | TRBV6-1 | ASSLQGGNQPQH
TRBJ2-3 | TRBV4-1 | ASSPRAGGTDTQY
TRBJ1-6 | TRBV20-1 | SARDPGSSYNSPLH
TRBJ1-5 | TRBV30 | AWSLPARGAGSNQPQH
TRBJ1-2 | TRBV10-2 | ASSTRDRGYGYT
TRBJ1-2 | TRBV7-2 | ANSLGLSLNGYT
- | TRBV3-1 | ASSQAGVRGTYNEQF
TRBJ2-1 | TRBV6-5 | ASSDSTSGGRNEQF